One sample yielded the 10 T cell receptor beta chains listed below, sequenced in a study of glioma-infiltrating T cells after dendritic cell vaccination. The method was immunoSEQ multiplex PCR; TCRdb's version includes in-frame clones alone and lacks a portion of them. The sample shows more than 95,000 clones, around 80% of them seen only once. Time point: after dendritic cell vaccination, including at tumor progression/relapse. The sample was blood, taken after dendritic cell vaccination. All receptors come from a human donor with glioblastoma.

Regarding this clone: The junction differs from germline at one of its ends, possibly a read error. The chain carries TRBV6-1 and TRBJ1-5, with D possibly matching TRBD1 (5 bases). Germline values: CDR1 MNHNS, CDR2 SASEGT. CDR3 length equals 15 residues. The CDR3 DNA is TGTGCCGGCAGTGCCTTTGGTAGGACAAATCAGCCCCAGCATTTT. It yields the protein CAGSAFGRTNQPQHF.

The chain employs TRBV28 and TRBJ2-7, with a weak D call TRBD2 (6 bases). V gave up 4 bases and J gave up 6 bases, with 16 bases separating them. CDR1 is MDHEN, CDR2 SYDVKM, per germline. The CDR3 length is 14 residues. The chain's CDR3 is CASSWGEIPLEQYF. The CDR3 DNA follows: TGTGCCAGCAGTTGGGGGGAGATTCCCCTCGAGCAGTACTTC. Together with reference TRBV28 and TRBJ2-7, the CDR3 gives the full variable domain: DVKVTQSSRYLVKRTGEKVFLECVQDMDHENMFWYRQDPGLGLRLIYFSYDVKMKEKGDIPEGYSVSREKKERFSLILESASTNQTSMYLCASSWGEIPLEQYFGPGTRLTVT.

This chain joins TRBV18 and TRBJ2-7, with 9 positions matching TRBD1. The CDR3 has 15 residues. V trimming: 3 bases; J trimming: 3 bases; junction bases outside the gene matches: 6. Germline assignment: CDR1 KGHSH and CDR2 LQKENI. CDR3 sequence: CASSPGTGINYEQYF. The CDR3 coding sequence is TGTGCCAGCTCACCCGGGACAGGGATCAACTACGAGCAGTACTTC.

This clone was observed once. This chain connects TRBV19 to TRBJ2-5, with TRBD1 matching over 8 bases. Trimming cost V 3 bases and J 5 bases; bases outside gene matches: 11. CDR3 length: 16 amino acids. Germline V gene data show CDR1 as LNHDA and CDR2 as SQIVND (reference sequence). The CDR3 spells CASSIGSAGGSETQYF. CDR3 DNA: TGTGCCAGTAGTATTGGATCGGCAGGGGGCAGTGAGACCCAGTACTTC.

Details on this clone: The identical CDR3 is also encoded by other nucleotide sequences in the sample. The chain employs TRBV6-5 and TRBJ2-1; perhaps TRBD2 as D (6 bases). V was trimmed by 0 bases and J by 10 bases, leaving 13 bases between them. CDR1 is MNHEY and CDR2 is SVGAGI in the germline V gene. The CDR3 is 14 residues long. CDR3 bases: TGTGCCAGCAGTTACTCGATACTGGCGGGAGAGCAGTTCTTC. The encoded protein is CASSYSILAGEQFF.

The chain combines TRBV30 with TRBJ1-2; 7 bases map to TRBD1. This CDR3 has 13 residues. V shed 4 bases, J shed 6 bases, and the junction held 8 bases outside the gene matches. CDR1 GTSNPN and CDR2 SVGIG come from the germline V gene (reference sequence). CDR3 sequence (DNA): TGTGCCTGGACCCCACAGGGGTGGGATGGCTACACCTTC. This translates into CAWTPQGWDGYTF.

This clone has more than one count but fewer than ten. The V call is TRBV6-5, the J call TRBJ1-2, with 7 bases aligning to TRBD1. The V gene's germline CDR1 is MNHEY and CDR2 SVGAGI. This CDR3 has 14 amino acids. The V and J ends lost 2 bases and 5 bases, in that order; junction bases with no gene match: 5. DNA for the CDR3: TGTGCCAGCAGTTACACCTACAGGGGTTATGGCTACACCTTC. Amino acid sequence: CASSYTYRGYGYTF.

The gene calls are TRBV19 and TRBJ2-3; 8 bases match TRBD2. Germline V lookup: CDR1 LNHDA, CDR2 SQIVND (reference sequence). The CDR3 extends over 15 amino acids. With V trimmed by 4 bases and J by 0 bases, 3 bases remained unmatched. The CDR3 bases are TGTGCCAGTAGTAGGGGACTAGTAAGCACAGATACGCAGTATTTT. Its translation: CASSRGLVSTDTQYF.

The chain couples TRBV19 to TRBJ2-3, with TRBD2 matching over 7 bases. V shed 5 bases, J shed 1 base, and the junction held 9 bases outside the gene matches. CDR3 size: 16 residues. Germline V gives CDR1 LNHDA, CDR2 SQIVND (reference sequence). The CDR3 is CASSAHRAGGTDTQYF. The CDR3 DNA is TGTGCCAGTAGTGCCCACCGGGCGGGGGGCACAGATACGCAGTATTTT.

The chain couples TRBV2 to TRBJ2-7; 12 nucleotides line up with TRBD2. V dropped 7 bases and J dropped 4; count of bases not matched to a gene: 8. The CDR3 has 15 residues. The germline gives CDR1 SNHLY, CDR2 FYNNEI. DNA of the CDR3: TGTGCCAGCAAAGAACGACTAGCGGGAGCGTACGAGCAGTACTTC. Protein product: CASKERLAGAYEQYF.